This T cell receptor (beta chain) originates from a study of blood T cell repertoires in COVID-19. Overall study context: T cells, B-cell-depleted T cells, or PBMCs supplied cDNA or gDNA.

One Seattle source followed patients from active infection through their disease course. The CDR3 is made up of 13 amino acids. Germline CDR1 reads SGDLS; CDR2 reads YYNGEE. The V and J ends lost 0 bases and 5 bases respectively, with 5 bases between them. Authors' analysis steps: Reference gene primer amplification gave estimated nucleated cell counts. Libraries were prepared by immunoSEQ multiplex PCR; TCRdb keeps only in-frame clonotypes and omits some of them. That table furnishes V, J and clone size, whereas the DNA furnished D and trimming. The data show about 250,000 clones, with 86% seen just once and approximately 6% held by the top ten.

The clonotype originates from an elderly woman with COVID-19, enrolled during active disease. The sample consisted of peripheral blood. The chain joins TRBV9 to TRBJ2-2; D possibly corresponds to TRBD1 (5 bases). In DNA form, the CDR3 reads TGTGCCAGCAGCGTAGAGGGGACCGGGGAGCTGTTTTTT. Its translation is CASSVEGTGELFF.